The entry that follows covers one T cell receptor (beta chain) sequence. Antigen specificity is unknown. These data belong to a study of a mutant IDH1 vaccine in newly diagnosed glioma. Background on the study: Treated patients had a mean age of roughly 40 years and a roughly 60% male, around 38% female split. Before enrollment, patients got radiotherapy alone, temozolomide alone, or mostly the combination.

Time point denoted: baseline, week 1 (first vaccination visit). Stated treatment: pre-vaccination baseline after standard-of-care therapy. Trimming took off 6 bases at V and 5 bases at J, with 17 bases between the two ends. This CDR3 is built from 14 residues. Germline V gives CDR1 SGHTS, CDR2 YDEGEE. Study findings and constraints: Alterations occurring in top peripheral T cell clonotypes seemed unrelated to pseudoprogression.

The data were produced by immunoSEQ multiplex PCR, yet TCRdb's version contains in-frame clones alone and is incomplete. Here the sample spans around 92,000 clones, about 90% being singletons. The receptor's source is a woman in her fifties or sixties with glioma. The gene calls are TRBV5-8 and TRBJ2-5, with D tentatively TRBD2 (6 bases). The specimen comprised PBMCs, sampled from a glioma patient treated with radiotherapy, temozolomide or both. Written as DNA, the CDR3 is TGTGCCAGCAACTCCGGCGGGGTTTCGGAGACCCAGTACTTC. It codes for CASNSGGVSETQYF. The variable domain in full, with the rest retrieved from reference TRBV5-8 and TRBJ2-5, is EAGVTQSPTHLIKTRGQQATLRCSPISGHTSVYWYQQALGLGLQFLLWYDEGEERNRGNFPPRFSGRQFPNYSSELNVNALELEDSALYLCASNSGGVSETQYFGPGTRLLVL.